This T cell receptor beta chain stems from a study of CD8 T cells in Susac syndrome. A quantity of roughly 0.5 to 1 ug RNA underwent reverse transcription using random hexamers. MiXCR, run by TCRdb on the immunoSEQ multiplex PCR reads, gives a single entry per CDR3 protein. The sample lists about 140,000 distinct CDR3 sequences; about 94% were seen once. CDR3 length: 14 amino acids. CDR1 SQVTM and CDR2 ANQGSEA come from the germline V gene. The junction had 3 bases not matched to a gene; V was cut back by 0 bases and J by 5 bases. The sample was CD8+ T cells from PBMCs. The source is a human donor in good health. V gene TRBV29-1 combines with J gene TRBJ2-7, with 11 bases lining up with TRBD1. CDR3 in DNA: TGCAGCGTTGAAGAAGGGGGACAGGGGGACGAGCAGTACTTC. Protein: CSVEEGGQGDEQYF.